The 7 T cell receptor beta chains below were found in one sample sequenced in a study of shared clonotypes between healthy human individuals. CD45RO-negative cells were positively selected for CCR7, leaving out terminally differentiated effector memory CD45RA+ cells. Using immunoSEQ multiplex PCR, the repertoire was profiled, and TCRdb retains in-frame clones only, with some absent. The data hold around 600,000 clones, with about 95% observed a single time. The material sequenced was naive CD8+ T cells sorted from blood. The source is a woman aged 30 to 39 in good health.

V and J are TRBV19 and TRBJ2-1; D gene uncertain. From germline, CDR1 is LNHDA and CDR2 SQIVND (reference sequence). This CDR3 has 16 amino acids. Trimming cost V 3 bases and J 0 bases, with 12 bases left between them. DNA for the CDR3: TGTGCCAGTAGTATGGTGGCGGCCAGCTCCTACAATGAGCAGTTCTTC. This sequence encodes CASSMVAASSYNEQFF.

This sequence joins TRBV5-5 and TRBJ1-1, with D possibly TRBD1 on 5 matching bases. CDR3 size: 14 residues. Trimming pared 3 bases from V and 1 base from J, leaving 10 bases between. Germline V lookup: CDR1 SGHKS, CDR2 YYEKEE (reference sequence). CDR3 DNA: TGTGCCAGCAGCTGGGGACGGACGAACACTGAAGCTTTCTTT. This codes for CASSWGRTNTEAFF.

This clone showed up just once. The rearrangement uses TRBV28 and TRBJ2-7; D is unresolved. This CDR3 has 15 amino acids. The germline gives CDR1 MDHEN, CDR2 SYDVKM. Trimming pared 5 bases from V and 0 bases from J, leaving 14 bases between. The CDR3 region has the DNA TGTGCCAGCAGTCCCCCCATCGTAAGCTCCTACGAGCAGTACTTC. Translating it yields CASSPPIVSSYEQYF.

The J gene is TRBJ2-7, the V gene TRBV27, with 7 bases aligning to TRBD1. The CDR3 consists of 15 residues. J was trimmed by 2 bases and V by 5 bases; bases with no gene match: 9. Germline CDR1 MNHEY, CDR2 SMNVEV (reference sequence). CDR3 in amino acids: CASSLQGERPYEQYF. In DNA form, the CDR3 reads TGTGCCAGCAGTCTCCAGGGGGAGCGGCCCTACGAGCAGTACTTC.

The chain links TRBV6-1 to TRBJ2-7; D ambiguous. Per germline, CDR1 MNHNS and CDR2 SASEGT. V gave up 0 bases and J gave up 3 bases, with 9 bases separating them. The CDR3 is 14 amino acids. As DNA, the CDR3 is TGTGCCAGCAGTGAAGCTCCACAGCTCTACGAGCAGTACTTC. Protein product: CASSEAPQLYEQYF.

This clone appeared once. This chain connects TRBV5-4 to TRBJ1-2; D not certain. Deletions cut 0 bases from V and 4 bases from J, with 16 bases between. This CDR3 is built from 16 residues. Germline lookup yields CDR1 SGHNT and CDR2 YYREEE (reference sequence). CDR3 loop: CASSLAGKGLTYGYTF. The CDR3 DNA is TGTGCCAGCAGCTTGGCCGGAAAAGGGTTAACCTATGGCTACACCTTC.

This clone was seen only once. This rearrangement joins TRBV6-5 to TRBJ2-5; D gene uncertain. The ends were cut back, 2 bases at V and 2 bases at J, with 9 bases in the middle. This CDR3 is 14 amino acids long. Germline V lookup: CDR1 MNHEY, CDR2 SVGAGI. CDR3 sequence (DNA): TGTGCCAGCAGTTACACAGCGCTTCAAGAGACCCAGTACTTC. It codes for CASSYTALQETQYF.